This T cell receptor beta chain was sequenced in a study of blood T cell repertoires in COVID-19. Using immunoSEQ multiplex PCR, the repertoire was profiled, and TCRdb retains in-frame clones only, with some absent. The data show 450,000 to 600,000 clones, about nine tenths seen once. Trimming removed 4 bases from V and 2 bases from J; junction bases left unmatched: 6. The CDR3 extends over 16 amino acids. The germline gives CDR1 SGHNT, CDR2 YYREEE (reference sequence). The clonotype originates from a woman aged 18-29 years who had recovered from COVID-19. The chain carries TRBV5-4 and TRBJ2-3, with 11 bases aligning to TRBD2. The sequencing input was PBMCs or T cells enriched from blood (not recorded which). The CDR3 loop is CASSIVAGGDTDTQYF. In nucleotides, the CDR3 is TGTGCCAGCAGCATCGTAGCGGGGGGGGACACAGATACGCAGTATTTT.